The 17 T cell receptor beta chains listed next were all sequenced from one sample in a study of CD8+ T cells in alopecia areata. Once RNA had been extracted, it was reverse transcribed into cDNA to act as the sequencing template. Sequencing used immunoSEQ multiplex PCR; TCRdb keeps in-frame clones, though not all of them. Of about 140,000 clones listed, roughly 50% are singletons. The sample was CD4+ T cells sorted from blood, taken at week 0. The receptors stem from a human donor with alopecia areata.

The chain links TRBV9 to TRBJ1-6; D is possibly TRBD1 (5 bases). Per the germline V gene, CDR1 is SGDLS and CDR2 is YYNGEE. The CDR3 runs 14 residues. Deletions cut 0 bases from V and 9 bases from J, with 10 bases between. This CDR3 reads CASSVGQGTSPLHF. CDR3 nucleotides: TGTGCCAGCAGCGTAGGCCAGGGCACTTCACCCCTCCACTTT.

Only a few counts were recorded for this clone. The V call is TRBV5-1, the J call TRBJ2-7, with 8 bases lining up with TRBD1. Losses at the gene ends were 0 bases for V and 5 bases for J; bases not matched to a gene: 16. Germline values: CDR1 SGHRS, CDR2 YFSETQ. CDR3 length equals 18 residues. The CDR3 loop reads CASSLDLFDQGAKDEQYF. The DNA for the CDR3 is TGCGCCAGCAGCTTGGACCTCTTCGACCAGGGGGCGAAGGACGAGCAGTACTTC.

This clone was seen more than once but under ten times. The chain has TRBV10-3 and TRBJ1-1; 7 bases line up with TRBD1. J lost 5 bases, V lost 9 bases, and 9 bases had no gene match. There are 13 residues in the CDR3. Germline lookup yields CDR1 ENHRY and CDR2 SYGVKD. CDR3 sequence (DNA): TGTGCCATTAACAGGGGATTAAGGACTGAAGCTTTCTTT. It translates to CAINRGLRTEAFF.

The chain carries TRBV7-2 and TRBJ2-7, with D perhaps matching TRBD1 (5 bases). CDR1 SGHTA and CDR2 FQGNSA come from the germline V gene. The CDR3 totals 15 residues. Between the trimmed V and J ends, which lost 0 bases and 0 bases, there was a span of 9 bases. CDR3 sequence (DNA): TGTGCCAGCAGCTTAGCGGCAGGGAACTCCTACGAGCAGTACTTC. This gives the protein CASSLAAGNSYEQYF.

This chain links TRBV4-2 with TRBJ2-1; TRBD2 agrees at 13 bases. Germline lookup yields CDR1 LGHNA and CDR2 YNFKEQ. The CDR3 is 16 residues long. V shed 3 bases, J shed 4 bases, and the junction held 3 bases outside the gene matches. CDR3 loop: CASSQMTSGGYNEQFF. Here the CDR3 DNA reads TGTGCCAGCAGCCAGATGACTAGCGGGGGGTACAATGAGCAGTTCTTC.

The chain is built from TRBV4-1 and TRBJ1-4; unclear D gene. V was shortened by 1 base and J by 7 bases, with 13 bases between the two germline ends. This CDR3 is 15 amino acids long. Germline V gene data show CDR1 as MGHRA and CDR2 as YSYEKL. The CDR3 DNA reads as TGCGCCAGCAGCCAAGTGCTGAAGACCTTTGAAAAACTGTTTTTT. It encodes CASSQVLKTFEKLFF.

V gene TRBV29-1 combines with J gene TRBJ1-1; perhaps TRBD1 as D (5 bases). V dropped 6 bases and J dropped 2 bases, with 16 bases sitting between them. Germline assignment: CDR1 SQVTM and CDR2 ANQGSEA. The CDR3 contains 14 residues. The CDR3 loop reads CSVLAPRVNTEAFF. In DNA form, the CDR3 reads TGCAGCGTCTTGGCCCCCAGGGTTAACACTGAAGCTTTCTTT.

This chain uses TRBV19 with TRBJ1-2; D unclear. The CDR3 spans 11 residues. CDR1 and CDR2 from the germline V gene are LNHDA and SQIVND (reference sequence). Trimming shortened V by 10 bases and J by 5 bases, and 11 bases separated the two germline ends. CDR3 nucleotides: TGTGCCACTAGAGTGAGATATGGCTACACCTTC. As protein: CATRVRYGYTF.

This chain uses TRBV29-1 with TRBJ2-7; D assignment may be TRBD1 or TRBD2 (5 bases each). Trimming removed 2 bases from V and 2 bases from J, with 16 bases in between. The CDR3 is 15 amino acids. Germline V gives CDR1 SQVTM, CDR2 ANQGSEA. For the CDR3, the DNA is TGCAGCGTTGAAACAGTCCTGGGGGATCCCTACGAGCAGTACTTC. Translated: CSVETVLGDPYEQYF.

The chain couples TRBV7-9 to TRBJ1-2; 8 bases are shared with TRBD1. J gave up 8 bases and V 5 bases, and 7 bases lay outside the gene matches. The CDR3 totals 13 residues. CDR1 SEHNR and CDR2 FQNEAQ come from the germline V gene (reference sequence). The CDR3 is CASSDGTGDGYTF. The DNA of the CDR3 is TGTGCCAGCAGCGACGGGACAGGTGACGGCTACACCTTC.

V is TRBV27 and J is TRBJ1-4; the D is unclear. Trimming stripped 7 bases from V and 0 bases from J, with 9 bases between. The germline CDR1 and CDR2 sequences are MNHEY and SMNVEV (reference sequence). The CDR3 has 14 amino acids. The CDR3 region has the DNA TGTGCCAGCACCAAATATGCAACTAATGAAAAACTGTTTTTT. Translated: CASTKYATNEKLFF.

This chain connects TRBV29-1 to TRBJ1-1, with D perhaps matching TRBD1 (6 bases). Trimming pared 7 bases from V and 0 bases from J, leaving 12 bases between. The CDR3 is 13 residues long. CDR1 SQVTM and CDR2 ANQGSEA come from the germline V gene. The CDR3: CSAEDSMNTEAFF. Here the CDR3 DNA reads TGCAGCGCCGAGGACAGTATGAACACTGAAGCTTTCTTT.

The V gene is TRBV4-1, the J gene TRBJ1-5; no clear D. Per germline, CDR1 MGHRA and CDR2 YSYEKL. The CDR3 contains 13 residues. V was shortened by 1 base and J by 4 bases, with 5 bases between the two germline ends. This CDR3 is CASSQGPNQPQHF. CDR3 coding DNA: TGCGCCAGCAGCCAAGGGCCAAATCAGCCCCAGCATTTT.

This clone was observed a handful of times. The chain couples TRBV4-1 to TRBJ1-6; 9 nucleotides agree with TRBD1. The CDR3 has 17 residues. Germline CDR1 is MGHRA and CDR2 is YSYEKL. V shed 4 bases and J 2 bases; nucleotides not matched to a gene: 6. The CDR3 protein is CASSPQTGGTYNSPLHF. The CDR3 coding sequence is TGCGCCAGCAGCCCCCAGACAGGGGGTACCTATAATTCACCCCTCCACTTT.

In its sample, this clone was seen a few times. V usage is TRBV4-1 and J usage is TRBJ1-1; TRBD1 matches at 11 bases. Germline CDR1 MGHRA, CDR2 YSYEKL. V shed 4 bases, J shed 9 bases, and the junction held 10 bases outside the gene matches. The CDR3 runs 15 residues. CDR3 in DNA: TGCGCCAGCAGCCCTGGACAGGGGGCTTTGACGAAAGCTTTCTTT. Encoded protein: CASSPGQGALTKAFF.

The chain combines TRBV5-6 with TRBJ2-1; D gene ambiguous. This CDR3 has 11 amino acids. Trimming shortened V by 7 bases and J by 9 bases, and 11 bases separated the two germline ends. Germline V lookup: CDR1 SGHDT, CDR2 YYEEEE. CDR3 DNA: TGTGCCAGCTCCCTGGGCGGTGAGCAGTTCTTC. This gives the protein CASSLGGEQFF.

This rearrangement joins TRBV30 to TRBJ2-5; 9 nucleotides align to TRBD2. Unmatched junction bases numbered 6, after V lost 5 bases and J lost 5 bases. The germline gives CDR1 GTSNPN, CDR2 SVGIG (reference sequence). This CDR3 has 13 residues. The CDR3 spells CAWSALAGETQYF. DNA for the CDR3: TGTGCCTGGTCCGCGCTAGCGGGGGAGACCCAGTACTTC.